This T cell receptor (beta chain) came from a study of blood T cell repertoires in COVID-19. About the study: The United States, Italy and Spain supplied acute and convalescent COVID-19 samples. T cells, B-cell-depleted T cells, or PBMCs supplied cDNA or gDNA.

As handled by the study authors: Amplification of reference gene primers was used by the study to estimate nucleated cell counts. The repertoire was sequenced with immunoSEQ multiplex PCR; TCRdb's copy has only in-frame clones and lacks some. V and J calls and clone size are those listed in that table; D and trimming were worked out from the DNA. The table shows 210,000 or so clones, with 65% to 90% occurring only once. CDR1 and CDR2 from the germline V gene are MNHEY and SVGEGT. Deletions cut 0 bases from V and 10 bases from J, with 6 bases between. The CDR3 is 11 residues long. Only a few counts were recorded for this clone.

The sequenced sample was peripheral blood. The chain joins TRBV6-2 or TRBV6-3 to TRBJ1-2, with no clear D. The receptor was derived from a human donor in a cohort sampled during active COVID-19. The CDR3 sequence: CASSYSAIYTF. CDR3 bases: TGTGCCAGCAGTTACTCGGCAATCTACACCTTC.